A selection of T cell receptor beta chains follows, all from one sample in a study of blood T cell repertoires in COVID-19. Assay used: immunoSEQ multiplex PCR; TCRdb lists only in-frame clones, some missing. The data hold fewer than 150,000 clones, with around nine tenths observed a single time. Sequencing used peripheral blood. These receptors came from a man aged 50-60 years with active or convalescent COVID-19. The conserved cysteine and the conserved F or W are not part of the CDR3 here. The order of the fields is CDR3 protein, D gene, J gene, clone size, V gene. The D gene is left open where the match is weak. Part of the rows lack a size; the others show once, few, many or a class for expanded clones.

ASSAAGIREQY | TRBD2 | TRBJ2-7 | - | TRBV6-2/TRBV6-3
ASSTAGGPGELF | TRBD2 | TRBJ2-2 | few | TRBV7-8
ASSKGQGSPETQY | TRBD1 | TRBJ2-5 | - | TRBV5-1
AISDGGKETQY | - | TRBJ2-5 | - | TRBV10-3
ASSRTGLNYGYT | TRBD1 | TRBJ1-2 | - | TRBV19
ASSYGMGQTRYGYT | TRBD1 | TRBJ1-2 | once | TRBV5-1
ASRGLASGNEQF | TRBD2 | TRBJ2-1 | few | TRBV11-1
ASSGRESGSGNTEAF | - | TRBJ1-1 | - | TRBV7-8
ASSTGDGNTIY | - | TRBJ1-3 | once | TRBV10-1
ASSSKTSGSRNEQF | TRBD2 | TRBJ2-1 | - | TRBV19
ATSDLLGREQF | - | TRBJ2-1 | - | TRBV24-1
ASSVGQGPNEQY | TRBD1 | TRBJ2-7 | - | TRBV9
ASSPVGTSGTDTQY | TRBD2 | TRBJ2-3 | - | TRBV18
SLSSGRTDTQY | - | TRBJ2-3 | - | TRBV29-1
ASSQSRRISGNTIY | - | TRBJ1-3 | once | TRBV23-1
ASLDWEADTQY | - | TRBJ2-3 | - | TRBV5-4
ASSQRTRGETQY | - | TRBJ2-5 | once | TRBV3-1/TRBV3-2
ASSQAPSSGANVLT | - | TRBJ2-6 | once | TRBV3-1/TRBV3-2
ASSLYSRNTGELF | - | TRBJ2-2 | - | TRBV7-9
ATSDPGTGLETQY | TRBD1 | TRBJ2-5 | - | TRBV24-1
ASSSRTSPETQY | TRBD2 | TRBJ2-5 | - | TRBV27
ASSSQGRPEAF | - | TRBJ1-1 | few | TRBV19
AIQGVDADTQY | TRBD1 | TRBJ2-3 | - | TRBV10-3
ASSIRLESTGELF | - | TRBJ2-2 | - | TRBV7-2
ASSLGQYEQY | - | TRBJ2-7 | - | TRBV5-1
ASSGRDRGINNEQF | TRBD1 | TRBJ2-1 | - | TRBV6-1
ASSSTGGPNTEAF | TRBD1 | TRBJ1-1 | - | TRBV5-6
ASSVREARNGYT | - | TRBJ1-2 | - | TRBV9
ASKNSGRVGETQY | TRBD2 | TRBJ2-5 | - | TRBV2